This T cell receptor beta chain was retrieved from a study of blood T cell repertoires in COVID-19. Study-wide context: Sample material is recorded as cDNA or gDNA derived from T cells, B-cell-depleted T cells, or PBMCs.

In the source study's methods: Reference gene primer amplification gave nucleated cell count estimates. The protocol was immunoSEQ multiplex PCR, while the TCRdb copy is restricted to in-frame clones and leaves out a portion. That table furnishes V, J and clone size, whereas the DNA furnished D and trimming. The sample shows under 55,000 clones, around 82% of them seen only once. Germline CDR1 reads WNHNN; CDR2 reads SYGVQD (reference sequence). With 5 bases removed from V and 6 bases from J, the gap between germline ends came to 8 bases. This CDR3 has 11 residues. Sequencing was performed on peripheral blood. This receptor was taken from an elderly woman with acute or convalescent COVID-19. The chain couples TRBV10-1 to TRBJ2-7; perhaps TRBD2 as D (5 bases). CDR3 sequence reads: CASSRESEQYF. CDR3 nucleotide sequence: TGCGCCAGCAGTAGGGAGAGCGAGCAGTACTTC.